Listed here is a single TCR beta chain. Its antigen remains unknown. Sequenced by immunoSEQ multiplex PCR; TCRdb stores in-frame clones only, minus some. The sample carries around 310,000 clones, approximately 80% recorded once. The data derive from a study of cytotoxic CD8 clonotypes in ibrutinib-treated CLL. Study context: Across samples, productive templates numbered 250,000 to 300,000 and productive rearrangements reached roughly 98,000 on average.

V shed 3 bases and J shed 0 bases, with 6 bases lying between them. Germline V gene data show CDR1 as SGDLS and CDR2 as YYNGEE. The CDR3 runs to 13 residues. Notes on the study in general: Sustained-remission patients were sampled at different times than progressing patients were. Circulating CD8+ T-cell counts were tracked by baseline clonality, which exceeded that of age-matched healthy donors.

Source: PBMCs, taken before ibrutinib treatment. The V call is TRBV9, the J call TRBJ1-1, with a tentative D call TRBD1 (5 bases). The receptor was isolated from a human donor with chronic lymphocytic leukemia. DNA of the CDR3: TGTGCCAGCAGCGCCAGGGTGAACACTGAAGCTTTCTTT. Amino acids: CASSARVNTEAFF.